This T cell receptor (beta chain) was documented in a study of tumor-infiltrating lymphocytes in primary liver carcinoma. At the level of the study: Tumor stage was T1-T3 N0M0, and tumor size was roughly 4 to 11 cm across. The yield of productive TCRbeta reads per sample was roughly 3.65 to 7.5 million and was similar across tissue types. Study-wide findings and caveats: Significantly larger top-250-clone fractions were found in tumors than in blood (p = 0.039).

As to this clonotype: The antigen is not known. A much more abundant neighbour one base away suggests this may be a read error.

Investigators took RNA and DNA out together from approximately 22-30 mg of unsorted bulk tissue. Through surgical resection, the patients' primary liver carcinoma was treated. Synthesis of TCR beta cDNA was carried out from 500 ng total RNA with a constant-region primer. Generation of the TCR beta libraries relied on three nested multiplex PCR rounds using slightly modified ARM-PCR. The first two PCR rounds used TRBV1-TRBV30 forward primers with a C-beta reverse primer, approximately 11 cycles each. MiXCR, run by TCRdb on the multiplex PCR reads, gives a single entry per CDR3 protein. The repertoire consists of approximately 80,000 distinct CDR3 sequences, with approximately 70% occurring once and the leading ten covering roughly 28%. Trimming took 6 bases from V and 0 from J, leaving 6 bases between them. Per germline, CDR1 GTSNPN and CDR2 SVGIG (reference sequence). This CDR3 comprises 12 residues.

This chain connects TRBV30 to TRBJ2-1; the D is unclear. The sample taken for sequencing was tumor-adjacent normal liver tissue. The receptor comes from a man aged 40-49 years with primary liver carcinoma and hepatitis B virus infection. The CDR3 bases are TGTGCCTGCAGGCCCTCCTACAATGAGCAGTTCTTC. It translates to CACRPSYNEQFF.